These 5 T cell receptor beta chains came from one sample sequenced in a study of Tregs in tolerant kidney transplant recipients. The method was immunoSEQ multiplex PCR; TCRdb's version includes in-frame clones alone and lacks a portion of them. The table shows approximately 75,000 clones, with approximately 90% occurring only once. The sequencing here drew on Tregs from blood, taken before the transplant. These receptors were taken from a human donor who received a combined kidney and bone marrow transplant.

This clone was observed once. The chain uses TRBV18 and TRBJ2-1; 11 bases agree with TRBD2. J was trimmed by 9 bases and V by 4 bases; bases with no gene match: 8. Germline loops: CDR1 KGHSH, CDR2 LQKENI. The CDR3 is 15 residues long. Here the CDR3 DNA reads TGTGCCAGCTCACGAACTAGCGGGAGCTCCGGTGAGCAGTTCTTC. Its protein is CASSRTSGSSGEQFF.

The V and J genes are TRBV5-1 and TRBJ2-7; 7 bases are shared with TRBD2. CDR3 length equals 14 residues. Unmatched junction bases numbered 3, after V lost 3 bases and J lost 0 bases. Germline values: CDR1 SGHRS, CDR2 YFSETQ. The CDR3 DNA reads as TGCGCCAGCAGCTCTACTAGCGACTCCTACGAGCAGTACTTC. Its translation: CASSSTSDSYEQYF.

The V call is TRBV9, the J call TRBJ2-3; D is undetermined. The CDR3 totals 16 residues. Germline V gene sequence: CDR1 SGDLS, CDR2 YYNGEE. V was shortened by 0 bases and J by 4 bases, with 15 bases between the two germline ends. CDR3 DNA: TGTGCCAGCAGCGTAGGAGGATCCACCCGTGCAGATACGCAGTATTTT. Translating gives CASSVGGSTRADTQYF.

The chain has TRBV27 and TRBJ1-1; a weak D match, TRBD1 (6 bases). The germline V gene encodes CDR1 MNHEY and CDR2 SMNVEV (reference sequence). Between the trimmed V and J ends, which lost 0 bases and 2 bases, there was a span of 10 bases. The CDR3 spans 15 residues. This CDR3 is CASSLSGQYNTEAFF. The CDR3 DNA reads TGTGCCAGCAGTTTATCAGGACAGTATAACACTGAAGCTTTCTTT.

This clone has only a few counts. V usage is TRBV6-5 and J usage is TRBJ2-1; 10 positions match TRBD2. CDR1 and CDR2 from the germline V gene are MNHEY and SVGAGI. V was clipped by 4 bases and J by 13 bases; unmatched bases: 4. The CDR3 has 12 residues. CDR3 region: CASSSSGGSQFF. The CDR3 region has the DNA TGTGCCAGCAGTTCTAGCGGGGGATCACAGTTCTTC.